Below are 18 T cell receptor beta chains sequenced from a single sample in a study of cytomegalovirus exposure and HLA in healthy donors (dated by TCRdb to about 2017). The library came from the immunoSEQ multiplex PCR assay. For the multiplex PCR, a mixture combining 60 forward primers for TCR Vbeta segments and 13 reverse primers for TCR Jbeta segments was used. Sourced from immuneACCESS, this table was stored by TCRdb with only in-frame sequences that have V and J called. A share of the clones is absent; for the studies checked, an unresolved V gene accounts for under half, and the remainder has no known explanation. The sample table records about 170,000 clones; under 75% of these occur just once. The ten most abundant clones make up over 6% of the sample. The source material was PBMCs. The receptor set was obtained from a man between 40 and 49 years old in good health and CMV-seropositive.

CDR3 sequence (DNA): TGCGCCAGCAGTACCTCCGGGAGCTCTGGAAACACCATATATTTT. Translated, it gives CASSTSGSSGNTIYF. V is TRBV5-1 and J is TRBJ1-3, with D hard to call. V was trimmed by 5 bases and J by 0 bases, leaving 12 bases between them. Germline loops: CDR1 SGHRS, CDR2 YFSETQ. The CDR3 spans 15 residues. The variable domain in full, with the rest retrieved from reference TRBV5-1 and TRBJ1-3, is KAGVTQTPRYLIKTRGQQVTLSCSPISGHRSVSWYQQTPGQGLQFLFEYFSETQRNKGNFPGRFSGRQFSNSRSEMNVSTLELGDSALYLCASSTSGSSGNTIYFGEGSWLTVV.

This clone has just one count. The chain combines TRBV4-3 with TRBJ2-7, with 9 bases that match TRBD1. Germline V lookup: CDR1 LGHNA, CDR2 YSLEER. The V segment lost 2 bases and the J segment 4 bases; nucleotides outside the gene matches: 3. This CDR3 region has 14 residues. In nucleotides, the CDR3 is TGCGCCAGCAGCCAATCGGGACAGGGTTACGAGCAGTACTTC. This codes for CASSQSGQGYEQYF.

The V gene is TRBV9, the J gene TRBJ2-3; D perhaps matches TRBD2 (5 bases). With 4 bases removed from V and 0 bases from J, the gap between germline ends came to 12 bases. The CDR3 sequence is 15 residues long. Germline CDR1 and CDR2: SGDLS and YYNGEE. The CDR3 coding sequence is TGTGCCAGCAGCCCGGACTTGCCTAGCACAGATACGCAGTATTTT. This sequence encodes CASSPDLPSTDTQYF.

V is TRBV9 and J is TRBJ1-1, with D hard to call. CDR1 and CDR2 (germline): SGDLS, YYNGEE. This CDR3 has 14 amino acids. Trimming removed 0 bases at V and 11 bases at J, with 17 bases between. The chain's CDR3 is CASSVAMDGGAAFF. In DNA, the CDR3 is TGTGCCAGCAGCGTAGCCATGGACGGAGGCGCGGCTTTCTTT.

This clone was observed a few times. V usage is TRBV2 and J usage is TRBJ1-4; 9 nucleotides agree with TRBD1. Germline V CDR1 and CDR2: SNHLY, FYNNEI. After removal of 6 bases from V and 7 bases from J, the junction contained 6 bases not matched to a gene. The CDR3 runs to 14 residues. The CDR3 DNA follows: TGTGCCAGCAGGGCGACAGGGGGGGTTGAAAAACTGTTTTTT. Residues: CASRATGGVEKLFF.

The chain employs TRBV7-9 and TRBJ2-2; D is possibly TRBD2 (7 bases). Germline V gives CDR1 SEHNR, CDR2 FQNEAQ (reference sequence). The CDR3 sequence is 14 residues long. Trimming took 10 bases from V and 7 from J, leaving 19 bases between them. The CDR3 nucleotides read TGTGCCACCCGGGCCGGGGGGCCCGTCGGGGAGCTGTTTTTT. Translated: CATRAGGPVGELFF.

This clone was detected once. The V gene is TRBV5-4, the J gene TRBJ2-5; TRBD2 agrees at 7 bases. The CDR3 contains 14 residues. Germline V lookup: CDR1 SGHNT, CDR2 YYREEE (reference sequence). Trimming removed 4 bases from V and 2 bases from J; junction bases left unmatched: 5. The CDR3 sequence is CASSRWGGQETQYF. DNA of the CDR3: TGTGCCAGCAGCCGGTGGGGGGGTCAAGAGACCCAGTACTTC.

This sequence joins TRBV5-1 and TRBJ1-5; D is uncertain. Trimming stripped 0 bases from V and 1 base from J, with 11 bases between. CDR3 length: 16 amino acids. The germline gives CDR1 SGHRS, CDR2 YFSETQ. Here the CDR3 reads CASSLGGSGSNQPQHF. The CDR3 coding sequence is TGCGCCAGCAGCTTGGGAGGCTCGGGGAGCAATCAGCCCCAGCATTTT.

Comments on this clone: Germline and junction disagree at one end, which may indicate a read error. CDR3 residues: CSSSLYEPLGNSPLHF. CDR3 bases: TGTTCCAGCAGCTTATACGAGCCCCTAGGTAATTCACCCCTCCACTTT. The V call is TRBV7-9, the J call TRBJ1-6; no firm D call. The CDR3 consists of 16 residues. From germline, CDR1 is SEHNR and CDR2 FQNEAQ (reference sequence).

The chain couples TRBV9 to TRBJ2-1; TRBD2 aligns across 11 bases. The ends lost 4 bases at V and 2 bases at J; junction bases unmatched: 5. Germline-derived CDR1 and CDR2 are SGDLS and YYNGEE. This CDR3 spans 16 amino acids. The chain's CDR3 is CASSTSGGLPYNEQFF. DNA for the CDR3: TGTGCCAGCAGCACTAGCGGGGGCCTTCCCTACAATGAGCAGTTCTTC.

The V gene is TRBV2, the J gene TRBJ2-5; perhaps TRBD2 as D (7 bases). This CDR3 has 13 amino acids. V lost 11 bases to trimming and J lost 5 bases, with 18 bases between them. The germline CDR1 and CDR2 sequences are SNHLY and FYNNEI. CDR3 loop: CAGGEGHQETQYF. The CDR3 nucleotides are TGTGCCGGGGGGGAGGGACATCAGGAGACCCAGTACTTC.

The table lists this clone with a few counts. Written as DNA, the CDR3 is TGTGCCAGCAGCTCCCACGCAGGGGTGGCCTACGAGCAGTACTTC. This sequence encodes CASSSHAGVAYEQYF. The chain carries TRBV7-2 and TRBJ2-7, with D possibly TRBD1 on 6 matching bases. Per germline, CDR1 SGHTA and CDR2 FQGNSA. CDR3 length: 15 residues. Trimming left V 4 bases short and J 2 bases short, with 15 bases between. Full variable domain (remainder filled in from reference TRBV7-2 and TRBJ2-7): GAGVSQSPSNKVTEKGKDVELRCDPISGHTALYWYRQSLGQGLEFLIYFQGNSAPDKSGLPSDRFSAERTGGSVSTLTIQRTQQEDSAVYLCASSSHAGVAYEQYFGPGTRLTVT.

V and J are TRBV5-4 and TRBJ2-7, with 7 bases that match TRBD1. V trimming: 3 bases; J trimming: 3 bases; junction bases outside the gene matches: 9. The CDR3 consists of 15 residues. Germline V gene data show CDR1 as SGHNT and CDR2 as YYREEE (reference sequence). The CDR3 nucleotides are TGTGCCAGCAGCTGGGGAAGAGACAGGGTCTACGAGCAGTACTTC. Residues: CASSWGRDRVYEQYF. Variable domain in full (rest from reference TRBV5-4 and TRBJ2-7): ETGVTQSPTHLIKTRGQQVTLRCSSQSGHNTVSWYQQALGQGPQFIFQYYREEENGRGNFPPRFSGLQFPNYSSELNVNALELDDSALYLCASSWGRDRVYEQYFGPGTRLTVT.

The chain links TRBV5-6 to TRBJ1-1; 8 nucleotides agree with TRBD1. Germline-derived CDR1 and CDR2 are SGHDT and YYEEEE. The length of the CDR3 is 14 residues. The ends lost 4 bases at V and 7 bases at J; junction bases unmatched: 9. The CDR3 sequence is CASSQQGDEGEAFF. The CDR3 DNA follows: TGTGCCAGCAGCCAACAGGGGGACGAGGGTGAAGCTTTCTTT.

The V gene is TRBV21-1, the J gene TRBJ2-3; the table's D call, TRBD2, has no DNA check behind it. TRBV21-1 is a pseudogene locus. This CDR3 region has 16 residues. CDR3 coding DNA: TGTGCCAGCAGCAAAATCCCGGGTAAGGGCACAGATACGCAGTATTTT. It yields the protein CASSKIPGKGTDTQYF.

CDR3: CAWLGQANTGELFF. As DNA, the CDR3 is TGTGCCTGGTTGGGACAGGCGAACACCGGGGAGCTGTTTTTT. The rearrangement joins TRBV30 to TRBJ2-2; 8 bases are shared with TRBD1. Germline V gene lookup returns CDR1 GTSNPN and CDR2 SVGIG (reference sequence). The CDR3 sequence is 14 residues long. V dropped 5 bases and J dropped 0; count of bases not matched to a gene: 2. The full variable domain, completed using reference TRBV30 and TRBJ2-2, is SQTIHQWPATLVQPVGSPLSLECTVEGTSNPNLYWYRQAAGRGLQLLFYSVGIGQISSEVPQNLSASRPQDRQFILSSKKLLLSDSGFYLCAWLGQANTGELFFGEGSRLTVL.

This clone turned up a few times. J is TRBJ2-7 and V is TRBV12-5, with 7 bases lining up with TRBD2. V trimming: 4 bases; J trimming: 2 bases; junction bases outside the gene matches: 5. Germline CDR1 LGHNT, CDR2 FRNRAP. The CDR3 runs 14 residues. For the CDR3, the DNA is TGTGCTAGTGGTTCCGGAGCGGGGACCTACGAGCAGTACTTC. Translating it yields CASGSGAGTYEQYF. Full variable domain (missing parts from reference TRBV12-5 and TRBJ2-7): DARVTQTPRHKVTEMGQEVTMRCQPILGHNTVFWYRQTMMQGLELLAYFRNRAPLDDSGMPKDRFSAEMPDATLATLKIQPSEPRDSAVYFCASGSGAGTYEQYFGPGTRLTVT.

The rearrangement joins TRBV21-1 to TRBJ1-5; the table's D call, TRBD1, was not checked against the DNA. TRBV21-1 is an annotated pseudogene. The CDR3 is made up of 16 amino acids. CDR3 residues: CASSKHDRNSNQPQHF. CDR3 in DNA: TGTGCCAGCAGCAAACACGACAGGAATAGCAATCAGCCCCAGCATTTT.